This is a list of T cell receptor beta chains from one sample in a study of cytotoxic CD8 clonotypes in ibrutinib-treated CLL. TCRdb's copy holds only in-frame clones and misses some; the assay was immunoSEQ multiplex PCR. The sample has just over 200,000 clones; roughly 73% are singletons. The sample in question was PBMCs, obtained after 12 months of ibrutinib treatment. Every receptor here comes from a human donor with chronic lymphocytic leukemia. Each CDR3 is given with its conserved first and last residue. Fields, in order: clone size, J gene, V gene, D gene, CDR3 protein, CDR3 DNA. D genes are given only for firm matches. A row's size may be missing; if present it is once, few, many or a size class.

>.|TRBJ1-3|TRBV5-4|.
CASSFWGSGNTIYF
TGTGCCAGCAGCTTTTGGGGCTCTGGAAACACCATATATTTT
>once|TRBJ2-1|TRBV6-5|.
CASSIRLGGYNEQFF
TGTGCCAGCAGCATTCGACTAGGGGGATACAATGAGCAGTTCTTC
>.|TRBJ2-2|TRBV2|TRBD2
CASSETGTKYTGELFF
TGTGCCAGCAGTGAAACCGGGACTAAGTACACCGGGGAGCTGTTTTTT
>.|TRBJ2-7|TRBV14|TRBD2
CASSQGWKLAGGNEQYF
TGTGCCAGCAGCCAAGGATGGAAACTAGCGGGAGGGAACGAGCAGTACTTC
>few|TRBJ2-1|TRBV2|.
CASSSTRDNEQFF
TGTGCCAGCAGTTCGACTCGTGACAATGAGCAGTTCTTC
>.|TRBJ2-5|TRBV18|.
CASSPPFWRASQETQYF
TGTGCCAGCTCACCACCGTTTTGGCGGGCGTCACAAGAGACCCAGTACTTC
>many|TRBJ2-7|TRBV28|.
CASSLWRHADEQYF
TGTGCCAGCAGTTTATGGAGGCACGCGGACGAGCAGTACTTC
>once|TRBJ1-1|TRBV25-1|.
CASSEYRSRGTEAFF
TGTGCCAGCAGTGAATATAGGTCTCGGGGAACTGAAGCTTTCTTT
>.|TRBJ1-6|TRBV5-1|TRBD1
CASGRDSNYNSPLHF
TGCGCCAGTGGCCGGGACAGCAATTATAATTCACCCCTCCACTTT
>.|TRBJ1-2|TRBV27|.
CASSLRGRAGYTF
TGTGCCAGCAGTTTACGGGGTCGAGCTGGCTACACCTTC
>many|TRBJ1-2|TRBV7-2|TRBD1
CASSSHRQGKYGYTF
TGTGCCAGCAGCTCGCACCGACAGGGAAAGTATGGCTACACCTTC
>.|TRBJ2-1|TRBV7-9|.
CASSHPAPGGTYNEQFF
TGTGCCAGCAGCCACCCCGCCCCCGGCGGAACCTACAATGAGCAGTTCTTC
>.|TRBJ1-6|TRBV5-1|.
CASSFGVQDSPLHF
TGCGCCAGCAGCTTCGGGGTGCAAGATTCACCCCTCCACTTT
>.|TRBJ1-4|TRBV30|.
CAWSEQGGNEKLFF
TGTGCCTGGAGTGAGCAGGGAGGTAATGAAAAACTGTTTTTT
>.|TRBJ2-7|TRBV10-3|TRBD2
CAIRGTSGSIYEQYF
TGTGCCATCAGAGGGACTAGCGGGAGCATCTACGAGCAGTACTTC
>.|TRBJ2-7|TRBV9|.
CASSVGDGSYEQYF
TGTGCCAGCAGCGTAGGGGACGGATCCTACGAGCAGTACTTC
>.|TRBJ2-7|TRBV7-8|.
CASSLGGGPYEQYF
TGTGCCAGCAGCTTAGGTGGAGGACCCTACGAGCAGTACTTC
>.|TRBJ2-5|TRBV10-1|TRBD1
CASSPDRGQETQYF
TGCGCCAGCAGTCCGGACAGGGGGCAAGAGACCCAGTACTTC
>.|TRBJ2-1|TRBV7-9|.
CASRLPRAEVEQFF
TGTGCCAGCAGACTCCCCAGGGCGGAAGTTGAGCAGTTCTTC
>.|TRBJ1-2|TRBV19|TRBD1
CASSIGDRRNYGYTF
TGTGCCAGTAGTATAGGGGACAGGCGTAACTATGGCTACACCTTC
>.|TRBJ1-5|TRBV19|TRBD1
CATTDRAGQPQHF
TGTGCCACTACGGACAGGGCAGGGCAGCCCCAGCATTTT
>.|TRBJ1-2|TRBV28|TRBD1
CASSLWAPGTGFYGYTF
TGTGCCAGCAGTTTATGGGCGCCCGGGACAGGTTTCTATGGCTACACCTTC